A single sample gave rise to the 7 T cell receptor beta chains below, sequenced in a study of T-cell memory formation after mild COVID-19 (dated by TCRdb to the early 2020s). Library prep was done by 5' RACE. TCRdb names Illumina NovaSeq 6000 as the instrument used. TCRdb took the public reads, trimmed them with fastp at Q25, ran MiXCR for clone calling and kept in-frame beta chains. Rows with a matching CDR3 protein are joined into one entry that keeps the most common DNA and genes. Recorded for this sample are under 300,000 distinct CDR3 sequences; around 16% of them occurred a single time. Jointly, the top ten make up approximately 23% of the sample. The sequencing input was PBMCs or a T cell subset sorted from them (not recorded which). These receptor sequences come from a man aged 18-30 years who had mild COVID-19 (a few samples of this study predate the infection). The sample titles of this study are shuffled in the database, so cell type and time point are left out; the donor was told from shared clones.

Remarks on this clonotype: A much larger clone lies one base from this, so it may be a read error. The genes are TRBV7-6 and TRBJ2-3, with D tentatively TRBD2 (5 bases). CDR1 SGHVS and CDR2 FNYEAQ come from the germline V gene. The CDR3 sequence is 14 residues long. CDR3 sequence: CDSSLYGVTDTQYF. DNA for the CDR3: TGTGACAGCAGCTTGTACGGGGTCACAGATACGCAGTATTTT.

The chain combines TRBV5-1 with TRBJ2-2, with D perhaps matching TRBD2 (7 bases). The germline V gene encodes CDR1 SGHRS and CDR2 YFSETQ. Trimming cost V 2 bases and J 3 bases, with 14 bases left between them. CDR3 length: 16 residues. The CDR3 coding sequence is TGCGCCAGCAGCTTTTTCAGGGGAGGGGACACCGGGGAGCTGTTTTTT. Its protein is CASSFFRGGDTGELFF.

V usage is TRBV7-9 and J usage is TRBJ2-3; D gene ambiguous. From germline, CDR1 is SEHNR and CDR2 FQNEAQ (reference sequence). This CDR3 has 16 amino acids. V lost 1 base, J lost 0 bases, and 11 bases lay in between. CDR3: CASSLDPLTSTDTQYF. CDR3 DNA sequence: TGTGCCAGCAGCTTAGACCCGCTCACTAGCACAGATACGCAGTATTTT.

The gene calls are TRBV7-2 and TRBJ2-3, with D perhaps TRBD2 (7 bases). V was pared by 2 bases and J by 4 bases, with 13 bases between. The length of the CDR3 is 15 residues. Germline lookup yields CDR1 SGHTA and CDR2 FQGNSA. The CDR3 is CASSLLQGGADTQYF. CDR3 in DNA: TGTGCCAGCAGCTTACTACAGGGAGGGGCAGATACGCAGTATTTT.

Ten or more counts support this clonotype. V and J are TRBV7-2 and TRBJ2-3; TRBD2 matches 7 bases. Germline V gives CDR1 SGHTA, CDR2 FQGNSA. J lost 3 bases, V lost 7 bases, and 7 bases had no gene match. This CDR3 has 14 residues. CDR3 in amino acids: CASIRTSSTDTQYF. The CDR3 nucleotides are TGTGCCAGCATCAGGACTAGTTCTACAGATACGCAGTATTTT.

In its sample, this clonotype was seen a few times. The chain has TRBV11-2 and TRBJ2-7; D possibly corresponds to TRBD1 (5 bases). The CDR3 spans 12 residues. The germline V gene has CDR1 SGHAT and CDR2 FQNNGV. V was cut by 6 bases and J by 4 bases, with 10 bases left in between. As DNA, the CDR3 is TGTGCCAGCAGAGATCAGGGTTACGAGCAGTACTTC. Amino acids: CASRDQGYEQYF.

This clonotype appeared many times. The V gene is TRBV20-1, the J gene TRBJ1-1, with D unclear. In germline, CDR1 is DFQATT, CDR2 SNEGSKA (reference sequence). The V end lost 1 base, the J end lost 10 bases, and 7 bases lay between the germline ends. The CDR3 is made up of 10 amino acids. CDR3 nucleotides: TGCAGTGCTAGAGTAGTTACAGCTTTCTTT. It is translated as CSARVVTAFF.